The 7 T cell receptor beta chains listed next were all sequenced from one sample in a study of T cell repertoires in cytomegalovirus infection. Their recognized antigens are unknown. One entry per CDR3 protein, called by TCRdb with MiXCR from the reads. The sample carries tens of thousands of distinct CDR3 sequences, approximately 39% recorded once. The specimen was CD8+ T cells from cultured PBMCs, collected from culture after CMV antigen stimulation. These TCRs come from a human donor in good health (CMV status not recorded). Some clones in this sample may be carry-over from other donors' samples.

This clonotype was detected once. DNA of the CDR3: TGTGCCAGCAGTTACGGGTTCTACAATGAGCAGTTCTTC. Translated: CASSYGFYNEQFF. The gene calls are TRBV12-3 or TRBV12-4 and TRBJ2-1; D is unclear. Between the trimmed V and J ends, which lost 4 bases and 3 bases, there was a span of 7 bases. This CDR3 is 13 amino acids long.

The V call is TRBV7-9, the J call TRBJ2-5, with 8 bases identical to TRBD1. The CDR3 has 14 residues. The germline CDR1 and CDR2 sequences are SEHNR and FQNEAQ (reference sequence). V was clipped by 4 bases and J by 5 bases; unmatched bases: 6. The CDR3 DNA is TGTGCCAGCAGCTCCTTCGACAGGGGTGAGACCCAGTACTTC. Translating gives CASSSFDRGETQYF.

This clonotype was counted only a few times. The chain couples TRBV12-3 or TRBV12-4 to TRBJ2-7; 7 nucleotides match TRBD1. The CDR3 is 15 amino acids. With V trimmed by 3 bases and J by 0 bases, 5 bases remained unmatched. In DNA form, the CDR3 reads TGTGCCAGCAGTTTTAGGGGACAGAGCTCCTACGAGCAGTACTTC. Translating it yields CASSFRGQSSYEQYF.

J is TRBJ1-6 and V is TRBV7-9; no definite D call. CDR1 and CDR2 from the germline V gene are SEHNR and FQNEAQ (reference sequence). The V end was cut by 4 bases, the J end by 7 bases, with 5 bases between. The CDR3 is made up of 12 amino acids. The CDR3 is CASSSGNSPLHF. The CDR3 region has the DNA TGTGCCAGCAGCTCCGGGAATTCACCCCTCCACTTT. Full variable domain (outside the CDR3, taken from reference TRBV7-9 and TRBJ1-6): DTGVSQNPRHKITKRGQNVTFRCDPISEHNRLYWYRQTLGQGPEFLTYFQNEAQLEKSRLLSDRFSAERPKGSFSTLEIQRTEQGDSAMYLCASSSGNSPLHFGNGTRLTVT.

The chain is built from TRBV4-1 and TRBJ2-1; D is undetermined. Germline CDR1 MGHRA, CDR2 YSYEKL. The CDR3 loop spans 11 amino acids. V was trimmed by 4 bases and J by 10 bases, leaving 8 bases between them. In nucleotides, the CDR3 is TGCGCCAGCAGCCCAGGCACAGAGCAGTTCTTC. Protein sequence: CASSPGTEQFF.

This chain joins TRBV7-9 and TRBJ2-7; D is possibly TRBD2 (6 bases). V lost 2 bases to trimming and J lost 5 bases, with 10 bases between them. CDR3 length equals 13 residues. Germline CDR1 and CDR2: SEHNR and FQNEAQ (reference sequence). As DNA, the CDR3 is TGTGCCAGCAGCTTAAGACTAGAGCACGAGCAGTACTTC. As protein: CASSLRLEHEQYF.

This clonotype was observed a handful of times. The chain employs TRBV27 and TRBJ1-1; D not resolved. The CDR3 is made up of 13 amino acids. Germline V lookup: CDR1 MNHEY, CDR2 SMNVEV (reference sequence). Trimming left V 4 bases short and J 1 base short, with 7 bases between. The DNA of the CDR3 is TGTGCCAGCAGTTACGGTGCGAACACTGAAGCTTTCTTT. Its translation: CASSYGANTEAFF.